This T cell receptor (beta chain) originates from a study of T cell responses to AZD1222 COVID-19 vaccine. Points from the study as a whole: Clonal diversity was possibly underestimated, and the donors were mostly white British, with more females. Vaccine-associated CD4 TCRs ranged over spike, dominating at 160-218 and 743-854.

Germline V CDR1 and CDR2: SNHLY, FYNNEI. The CDR3 is made up of 14 amino acids. The V end lost 10 bases, the J end lost 0 bases, and 13 bases lay between the germline ends. As to this clone: Its antigen remains unknown.

TCRdb's copy holds only in-frame clones and misses some; the assay was immunoSEQ multiplex PCR. The sample contains under 200,000 clones, roughly 90% of which appear only once. The sample here was peripheral blood, taken on day 0 of AZD1222 vaccination. The gene calls are TRBV2 and TRBJ2-1; D assignment may be TRBD1 or TRBD2 (5 bases each). This receptor was taken from an adult in good health. This CDR3 is CATIEGSSYNEQFF. CDR3 DNA sequence: TGTGCCACCATTGAGGGGAGCTCCTACAATGAGCAGTTCTTC.